The present entry profiles one T cell receptor (beta chain) with its context. The antigen remains unidentified. Trimming cost V 3 bases and J 0 bases, with 15 bases left between them. This CDR3 is built from 18 residues. Germline V gene sequence: CDR1 SEHNR, CDR2 FQNEAQ (reference sequence). This specimen comes from a study of T cell repertoires in aging, cancer and after chemotherapy. Study background: Repeat sampling of healthy donors over several months to years showed clear clonal overlap. Findings and caveats of the study: Untreated cancer patients had significantly lower blood TCR diversity than age-matched healthy donors.

Peripheral blood genomic DNA, not sorted cells or RNA, was the template. A mixed TRB-A/B primer pool amplified rearranged TRB by multiplex touch-down PCR. In TCRdb, the multiplex PCR reads were re-called with MiXCR into one record per CDR3 protein. The repertoire holds roughly 3,900 distinct CDR3 sequences, with 25% to 35% as singletons. The TCR comes from a human donor in good health. The chain is built from TRBV7-9 and TRBJ2-6; tentatively, D is TRBD1 or TRBD2 (5 bases each). Material for sequencing was blood. CDR3 sequence reads: CASSLGPRASSGANVLTF. The CDR3 nucleotides read TGTGCCAGCAGCTTGGGACCCAGGGCCAGCTCTGGGGCCAACGTCCTGACTTTC.